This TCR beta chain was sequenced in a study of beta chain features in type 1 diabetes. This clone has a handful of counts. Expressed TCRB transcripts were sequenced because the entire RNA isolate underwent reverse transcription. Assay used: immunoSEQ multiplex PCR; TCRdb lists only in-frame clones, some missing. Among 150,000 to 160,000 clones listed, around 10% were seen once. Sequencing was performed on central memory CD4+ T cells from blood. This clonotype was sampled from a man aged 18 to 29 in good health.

CDR3 amino acids: CASREVVLAGIQYF. For the CDR3, the DNA is TGTGCCAGCCGGGAGGTGGTCCTCGCGGGCATTCAGTACTTC. V and J are TRBV2 and TRBJ2-4; 7 bases fit TRBD2. The CDR3 loop spans 14 amino acids. CDR1 and CDR2 from the germline V gene are SNHLY and FYNNEI. V lost 8 bases to trimming and J lost 9 bases; unmatched junction nucleotides: 13.